The sequence of this T cell receptor (beta chain) was determined in a study of blood T cells in healthy people across ages. Germline loops: CDR1 SGHRS, CDR2 YFSETQ. Trimming took 4 bases from V and 7 from J, leaving 15 bases between them. The CDR3 runs 13 residues. A J-beta primer mix and a sample-barcoded 5' primer were used in a second PCR of about 7 to 12 cycles. A single record per CDR3 protein comes from TCRdb applying MiXCR to the 5' RACE reads. The profile shows some 880,000 distinct CDR3 sequences, approximately 35% of them singletons. This clonotype originated in a man younger than 35 in good health. The source material was blood. The chain carries TRBV5-1 and TRBJ2-7; the D gene could be TRBD1 or TRBD2 (5 bases each). CDR3 nucleotides: TGCGCCAGCAGCCTGCCCGGGGCAGTGGAGCAGTACTTC. It specifies CASSLPGAVEQYF.